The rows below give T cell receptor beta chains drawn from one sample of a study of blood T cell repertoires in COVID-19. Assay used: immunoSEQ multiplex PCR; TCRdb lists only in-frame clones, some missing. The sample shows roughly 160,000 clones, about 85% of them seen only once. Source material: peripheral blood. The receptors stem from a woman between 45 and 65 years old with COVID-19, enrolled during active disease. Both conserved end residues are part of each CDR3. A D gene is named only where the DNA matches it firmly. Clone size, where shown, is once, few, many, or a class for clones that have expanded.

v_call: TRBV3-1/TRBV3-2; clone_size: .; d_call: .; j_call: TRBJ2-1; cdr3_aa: CASSPSQGPYNEQFF; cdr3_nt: TGTGCCAGCAGCCCCTCGCAGGGGCCCTACAATGAGCAGTTCTTC
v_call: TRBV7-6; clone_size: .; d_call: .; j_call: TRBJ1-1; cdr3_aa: CASSPRQLNTEAFF; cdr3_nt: TGTGCCAGCAGTCCCAGACAGCTGAACACTGAAGCTTTCTTT
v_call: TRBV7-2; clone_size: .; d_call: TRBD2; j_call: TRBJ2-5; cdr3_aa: CASSLVTSGGAVRETQYF; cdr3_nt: TGTGCCAGCAGCTTAGTAACTAGCGGGGGGGCGGTCAGAGAGACCCAGTACTTC
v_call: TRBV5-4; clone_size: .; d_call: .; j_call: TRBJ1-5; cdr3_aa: CASSVWGGNQPQHF; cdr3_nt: TGTGCCAGCAGTGTTTGGGGCGGCAATCAGCCCCAGCATTTT
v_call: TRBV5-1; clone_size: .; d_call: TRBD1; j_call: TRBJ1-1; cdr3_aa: CASSLGGTGLRGTEAFF; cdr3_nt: TGCGCCAGCAGCTTGGGTGGGACAGGGCTAAGGGGAACTGAAGCTTTCTTT
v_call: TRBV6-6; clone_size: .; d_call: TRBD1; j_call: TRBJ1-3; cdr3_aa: CASSGRGQGGNTIYF; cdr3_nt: TGTGCCAGCAGTGGACGGGGACAGGGGGGAAACACCATATATTTT
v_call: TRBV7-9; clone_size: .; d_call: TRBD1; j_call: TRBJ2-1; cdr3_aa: CASSLGGAGGYSSYNEQFF; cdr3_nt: TGTGCCAGCAGCTTAGGAGGTGCAGGGGGCTATAGCTCCTACAATGAGCAGTTCTTC
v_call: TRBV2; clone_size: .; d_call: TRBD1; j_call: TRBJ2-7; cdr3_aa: CASDRIGTGDREQYF; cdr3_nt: TGTGCCAGCGATCGGATCGGGACAGGGGATCGGGAGCAGTACTTC
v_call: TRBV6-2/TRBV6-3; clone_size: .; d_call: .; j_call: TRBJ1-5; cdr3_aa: CASSYSPSTWPQHF; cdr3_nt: TGTGCCAGCAGTTACTCGCCCAGTACATGGCCCCAGCATTTT
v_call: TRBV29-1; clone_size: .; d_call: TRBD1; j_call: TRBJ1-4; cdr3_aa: CSASPGTDNEKLFF; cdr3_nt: TGCAGCGCTAGTCCCGGGACAGATAATGAAAAACTGTTTTTT
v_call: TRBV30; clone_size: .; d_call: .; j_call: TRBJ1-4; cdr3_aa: CAWSFNEKLFF; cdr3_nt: TGTGCCTGGTCCTTTAATGAAAAACTGTTTTTT
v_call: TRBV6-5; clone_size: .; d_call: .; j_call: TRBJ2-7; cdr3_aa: CASSYSPRQGNEQYF; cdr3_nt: TGTGCCAGCAGTTACTCCCCTAGGCAGGGTAACGAGCAGTACTTC
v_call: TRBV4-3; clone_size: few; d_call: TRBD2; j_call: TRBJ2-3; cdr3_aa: CASSQETSGGAPAGTQYF; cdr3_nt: TGCGCCAGCAGCCAAGAAACTAGCGGGGGGGCCCCAGCGGGTACGCAGTATTTT
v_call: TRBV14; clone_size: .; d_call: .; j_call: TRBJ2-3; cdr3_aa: CASSQDTTQSGDTQYF; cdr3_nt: TGTGCCAGCAGCCAAGACACTACCCAAAGCGGAGATACGCAGTATTTT
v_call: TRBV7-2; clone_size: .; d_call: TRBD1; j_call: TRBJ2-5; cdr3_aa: CASRPRQGGETQYF; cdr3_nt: TGTGCCAGCAGACCCCGACAGGGTGGAGAGACCCAGTACTTC
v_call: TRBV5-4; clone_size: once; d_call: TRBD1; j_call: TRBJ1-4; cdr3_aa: CASRRQGYNEKLFF; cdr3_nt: TGTGCCAGCAGAAGACAGGGGTATAATGAAAAACTGTTTTTT
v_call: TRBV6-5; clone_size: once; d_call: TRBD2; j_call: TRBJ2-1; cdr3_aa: CASSYSLAGAQYEQFF; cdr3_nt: TGTGCCAGCAGTTACTCACTAGCGGGGGCTCAGTATGAGCAGTTCTTC
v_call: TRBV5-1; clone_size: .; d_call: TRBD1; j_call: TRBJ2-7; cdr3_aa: CASSSRQGAYEQYF; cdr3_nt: TGCGCCAGCAGCTCTCGACAGGGGGCATACGAGCAGTACTTC
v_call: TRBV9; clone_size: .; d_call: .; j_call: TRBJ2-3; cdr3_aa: CASSASPRGGTDTQYF; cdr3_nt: TGTGCCAGCAGCGCCAGTCCCAGGGGAGGGACAGATACGCAGTATTTT
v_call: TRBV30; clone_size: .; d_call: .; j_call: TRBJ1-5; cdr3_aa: CAWSVQVGNQPQHF; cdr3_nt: TGTGCCTGGAGTGTACAGGTGGGCAATCAGCCCCAGCATTTT
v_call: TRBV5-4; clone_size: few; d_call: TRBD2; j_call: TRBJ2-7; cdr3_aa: CATRSGGADEQYF; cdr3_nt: TGTGCCACCCGTAGCGGGGGGGCTGACGAGCAGTACTTC
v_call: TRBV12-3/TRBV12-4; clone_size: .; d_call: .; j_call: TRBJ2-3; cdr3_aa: CASSLVKDTQYF; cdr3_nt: TGTGCCAGCAGTTTAGTTAAAGATACGCAGTATTTT
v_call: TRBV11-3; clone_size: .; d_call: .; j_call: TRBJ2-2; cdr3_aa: CASAPSAGNTGELFF; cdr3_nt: TGTGCCAGCGCTCCGTCCGCAGGGAACACCGGGGAGCTGTTTTTT
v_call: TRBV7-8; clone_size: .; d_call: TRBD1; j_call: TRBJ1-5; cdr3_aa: CASSTNPRDSQGPQHF; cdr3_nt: TGTGCCAGCAGTACAAATCCTCGGGACAGCCAGGGGCCCCAGCATTTT
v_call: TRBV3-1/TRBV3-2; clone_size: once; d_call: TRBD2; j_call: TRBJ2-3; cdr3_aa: CASSQTAGAIDTQYF; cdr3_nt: TGTGCCAGCAGCCAGACAGCGGGGGCGATAGATACGCAGTATTTT
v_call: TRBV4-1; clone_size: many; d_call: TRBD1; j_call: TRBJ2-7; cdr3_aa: CASSPQGTVSDEQYF; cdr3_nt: TGCGCCAGCAGCCCCCAAGGGACAGTTTCCGACGAGCAGTACTTC
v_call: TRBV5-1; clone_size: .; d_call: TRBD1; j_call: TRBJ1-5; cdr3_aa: CASSPGTGSSNQPQHF; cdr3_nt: TGCGCCAGCAGCCCCGGGACAGGGTCCAGCAATCAGCCCCAGCATTTT
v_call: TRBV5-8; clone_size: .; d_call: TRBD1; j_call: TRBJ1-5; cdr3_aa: CASSLRGQGNQPQHF; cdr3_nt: TGTGCCAGCAGCTTAAGGGGACAGGGAAATCAGCCCCAGCATTTT
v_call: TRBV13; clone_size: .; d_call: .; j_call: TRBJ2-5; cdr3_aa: CASSQGQYGTQYF; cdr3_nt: TGTGCCAGCAGCCAAGGACAGTACGGGACCCAGTACTTC
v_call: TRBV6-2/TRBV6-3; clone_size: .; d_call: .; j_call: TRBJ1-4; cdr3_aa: CASSRGNEKLFF; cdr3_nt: TGTGCCAGCAGCAGGGGAAATGAAAAACTGTTTTTT
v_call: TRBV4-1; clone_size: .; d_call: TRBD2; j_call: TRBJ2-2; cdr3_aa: CASSPGLAISGELFF; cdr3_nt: TGCGCCAGCAGCCCGGGACTAGCTATCTCCGGGGAGCTGTTTTTT
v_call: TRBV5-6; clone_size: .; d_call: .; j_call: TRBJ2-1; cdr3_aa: CASSSDLHNEQFF; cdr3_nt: TGTGCCAGCAGCTCGGACTTGCACAATGAGCAGTTCTTC